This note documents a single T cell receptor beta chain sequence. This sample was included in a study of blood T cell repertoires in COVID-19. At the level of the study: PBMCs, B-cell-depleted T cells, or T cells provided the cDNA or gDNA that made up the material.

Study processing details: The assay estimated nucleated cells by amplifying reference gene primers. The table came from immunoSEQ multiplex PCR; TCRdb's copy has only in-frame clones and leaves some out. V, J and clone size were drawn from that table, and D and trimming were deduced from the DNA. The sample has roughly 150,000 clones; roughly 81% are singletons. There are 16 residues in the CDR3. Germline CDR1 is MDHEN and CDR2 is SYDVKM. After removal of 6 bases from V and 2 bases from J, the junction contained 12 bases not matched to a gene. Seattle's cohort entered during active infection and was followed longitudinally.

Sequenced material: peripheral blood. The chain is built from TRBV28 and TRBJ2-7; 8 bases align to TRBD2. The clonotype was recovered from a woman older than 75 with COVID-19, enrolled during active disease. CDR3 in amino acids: CASSPQAGGATYEQYF. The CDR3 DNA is TGTGCCAGCAGCCCCCAGGCCGGGGGGGCTACCTACGAGCAGTACTTC.